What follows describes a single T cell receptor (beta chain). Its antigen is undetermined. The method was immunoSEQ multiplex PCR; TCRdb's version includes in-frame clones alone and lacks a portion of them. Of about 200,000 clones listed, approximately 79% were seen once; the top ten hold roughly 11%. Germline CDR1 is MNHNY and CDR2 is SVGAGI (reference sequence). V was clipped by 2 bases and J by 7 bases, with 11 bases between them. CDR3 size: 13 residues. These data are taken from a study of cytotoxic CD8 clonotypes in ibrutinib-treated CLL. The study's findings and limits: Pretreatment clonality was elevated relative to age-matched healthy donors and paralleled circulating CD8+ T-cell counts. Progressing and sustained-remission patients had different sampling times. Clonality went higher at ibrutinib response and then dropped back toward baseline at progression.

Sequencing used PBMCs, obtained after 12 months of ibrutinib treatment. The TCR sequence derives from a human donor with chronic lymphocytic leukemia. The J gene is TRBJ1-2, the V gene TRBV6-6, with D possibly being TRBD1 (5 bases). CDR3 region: CASSYGGVSGYTF. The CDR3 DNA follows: TGTGCCAGCAGTTACGGGGGGGTGAGTGGCTACACCTTC.